The source of this TCR beta chain is a study of cytotoxic CD8 clonotypes in ibrutinib-treated CLL. About the study: Patient counts were about a dozen relapsed/refractory, roughly 15 treatment-naive and about 18 IGHV unmutated. Study outcomes and limitations: Baseline levels were approached again at progression, after clonality had risen at ibrutinib response. Sampling times, which were not matched between the groups, differed between sustained-remission patients and progressing patients.

Points on this clone: Its antigen remains unidentified.

Targeted sequencing depth ranged from 1 in 200,000 to 1 in 1 million T cells. Here immunoSEQ multiplex PCR was the method, and the copy in TCRdb shows in-frame clones only, minus some. Seen here are approximately 130,000 clones, around four fifths observed once, and the top ten hold around 3%. Germline V gene sequence: CDR1 MNHEY, CDR2 SMNVEV (reference sequence). This CDR3 has 15 amino acids. V lost 2 bases and J lost 5, with 15 bases in between. The sequence came from a human donor with chronic lymphocytic leukemia. This chain joins TRBV27 and TRBJ1-1; D possibly corresponds to TRBD1 (5 bases). Sample: PBMCs, taken after 24 months of ibrutinib treatment. CDR3 loop: CASSLVGEKGTEAFF. For the CDR3, the DNA is TGTGCCAGCAGTTTAGTTGGGGAGAAGGGGACTGAAGCTTTCTTT.